Listed here are 5 T cell receptor beta chains from one sample, sequenced in a study of control samples from healthy donors and cancer patients. The repertoire was sequenced with immunoSEQ multiplex PCR; TCRdb's copy has only in-frame clones and lacks some. The sample has some 64,000 clones, approximately 90% seen once; the top ten hold roughly 1.2%. The sequenced material came from PBMCs. The source of these receptors is a woman aged 50 to 60 with colorectal cancer.

The V gene is TRBV18, the J gene TRBJ1-1; 11 nucleotides agree with TRBD1. The J segment lost 2 bases and the V segment lost 6 bases, leaving 8 bases of the junction unmatched. This CDR3 is built from 16 residues. Germline V gene data show CDR1 as KGHSH and CDR2 as LQKENI. CDR3 nucleotide sequence: TGTGCCAGCTCGGCCGGGACAGGGGGTTTAAACACTGAAGCTTTCTTT. Residues: CASSAGTGGLNTEAFF.

The chain has TRBV6-5 and TRBJ2-7; D call uncertain. The germline V and J ends were trimmed by 7 bases and 5 bases, with 15 bases remaining between them. The V gene's germline CDR1 is MNHEY and CDR2 SVGAGI. This CDR3 spans 13 amino acids. The CDR3, as DNA: TGTGCCAGCAATATTGCAAGTCGGGACGAGCAGTACTTC. It encodes CASNIASRDEQYF.

This CDR3 reads CASSLSRTVGGYTF. The CDR3 region has the DNA TGTGCCAGCAGTTTATCGAGGACAGTGGGTGGCTACACCTTC. The rearrangement links TRBV27 to TRBJ1-2; maybe TRBD1 (6 bases). Germline V gives CDR1 MNHEY, CDR2 SMNVEV (reference sequence). This CDR3 has 14 residues. V was cut by 0 bases and J by 7 bases, with 12 bases left in between.

This clone showed up just once. The chain employs TRBV5-1 and TRBJ1-2; 8 bases are shared with TRBD1. The V gene's germline CDR1 is SGHRS and CDR2 YFSETQ. CDR3 length equals 15 residues. The J segment lost 5 bases and the V segment lost 4 bases, leaving 10 bases of the junction unmatched. The DNA for the CDR3 is TGCGCCAGCAGCCTCGGACAGGGAGGGTTGTATGGCTACACCTTC. Protein product: CASSLGQGGLYGYTF.

This clone was seen once. The V and J genes are TRBV19 and TRBJ2-7, with D perhaps TRBD1 (6 bases). The CDR3 runs 14 residues. V lost 6 bases and J lost 1, with 13 bases in between. CDR1 is LNHDA, CDR2 SQIVND, per germline (reference sequence). The CDR3: CASRIQGTSYEQYF. The CDR3, as DNA: TGTGCCAGTAGAATACAGGGAACGTCCTACGAGCAGTACTTC.